This note documents a single T cell receptor beta chain sequence. Its antigen is currently unknown. Per germline, CDR1 SEHNR and CDR2 FQNEAQ (reference sequence). CDR3 length: 17 amino acids. The data stem from a study of blood T cells in healthy people across ages. The study, taken as a whole, reports: Per million T cells, the diversity of TCR beta decreased roughly linearly as age advanced.

The authors ran a second PCR of about 6 to 11 cycles using a sample-barcoded 5' primer and a J-beta primer mix. With 12 random nucleotides, a template-switch adaptor tagged each individual cDNA molecule. TCRdb redid the calling of the 5' RACE reads with MiXCR, one entry per CDR3 protein. The sample carries 750,000 or so distinct CDR3 sequences, more than 20% recorded once. Collection of 9 to 10 milliliters of peripheral blood was performed for each donor. This sample was shared with a second study, whose subject was T cells of mothers and their children.

The sequenced sample consisted of blood. The rearrangement links TRBV7-9 to TRBJ2-5; 12 bases line up with TRBD2. The better agreement between TRBJ2-1 and the DNA end casts doubt on the J call. This TCR came from a boy between 10 and 17 years old in good health. CDR3 residues: CASRQSGTSGFYNEQFF. The CDR3 nucleotides read TGTGCCAGCAGGCAATCCGGGACTAGCGGGTTCTACAATGAGCAGTTCTTC.